This T cell receptor (beta chain) was identified in a study of T cells in Graves' hyperthyroidism and ophthalmopathy. The investigators amplified TCR beta CDR3 regions from RNA transcripts. First-round RT-PCR of the TCR CDR3 relied on the HTBI primer set. TCRdb itself ran the multiplex PCR reads through MiXCR, one entry per CDR3 protein. The sample includes a few hundred thousand distinct CDR3 sequences, 14% of them seen just once. This clonotype was recorded many times. This clonotype was obtained from a middle-aged woman with Graves' hyperthyroidism. The material sequenced was blood.

The CDR3 loop is CAISESGTGRTDTQYF. The CDR3 DNA follows: TGTGCCATCAGTGAGTCAGGAACAGGCCGCACAGATACGCAGTATTTT. The chain links TRBV10-3 to TRBJ2-3; D is possibly TRBD1 (5 bases). The CDR3 has 16 amino acids. Looked up from germline, CDR1 is ENHRY and CDR2 is SYGVKD. V lost 0 bases to trimming and J lost 1 base, with 11 bases between them.